The present entry profiles one T cell receptor beta chain with its context. Sequencing was performed with immunoSEQ multiplex PCR; in TCRdb, only in-frame clones are kept and a portion is missing. The repertoire holds tens of thousands of clones, with approximately 83% as singletons. The data stem from a study of blood T cell repertoires in COVID-19. Looking at the study overall: In each case, the material was cDNA or gDNA derived from T cells, B-cell-depleted T cells, or PBMCs.

Material: peripheral blood. The source is an elderly man with COVID-19, enrolled during active disease.

This CDR3 is CASSSQGGSFTYSNQPQHF. The DNA for the CDR3 is TGTGCCAGCAGTTCACAGGGCGGGTCCTTTACTTATAGCAATCAGCCCCAGCATTTT. This chain uses TRBV7-8 with TRBJ1-5; TRBD1 might be the D (6 bases). Trimming shortened V by 6 bases and J by 0 bases, and 24 bases separated the two germline ends. The germline gives CDR1 SGHVS, CDR2 FQNEAQ. The CDR3 is 19 residues long.